The 2 T cell receptor beta chains in this list originate from one sample, sequenced in a study of T cell repertoires in cytomegalovirus infection. For these receptors, no antigen is known. MiXCR was run by TCRdb on the reads, yielding one entry per CDR3 protein. Of around 710,000 distinct CDR3 sequences in the sample, roughly 28% are singletons; the top ten hold under 15%. The sample was cultured CD8+ T cells from PBMCs, taken from culture after CMV antigen stimulation. These TCRs come from a human donor in good health (CMV status not recorded). Some clones in this sample may be carry-over from other donors' samples.

This clonotype was observed a handful of times. Compared with germline, one end of the junction differs, possibly owing to a read error. V gene TRBV29-1 combines with J gene TRBJ2-1; 14 nucleotides line up with TRBD2. The CDR3 has 17 amino acids. Germline V gene sequence: CDR1 SQVTM, CDR2 ANQGSEA. CDR3 sequence (DNA): TGCAGCGTGGAAGGACTAGCGGGGGGAAAACCCTACAATGAGCAGTTCTTC. This gives the protein CSVEGLAGGKPYNEQFF.

This clonotype was picked up a small number of times. The chain carries TRBV7-9 and TRBJ2-5; 10 bases are shared with TRBD2. The junction had 6 bases not matched to a gene; V was cut back by 6 bases and J by 2 bases. The CDR3 runs to 15 residues. Germline V lookup: CDR1 SEHNR, CDR2 FQNEAQ (reference sequence). The DNA of the CDR3 is TGTGCCAGCAGTTTTACTAGCGGGGTACAAGAGACCCAGTACTTC. Translation gives CASSFTSGVQETQYF.